The rows below give T cell receptor beta chains drawn from one sample of a study of blood T cells in healthy people across ages. One entry per CDR3 protein results from TCRdb running MiXCR on the 5' RACE reads. The sample has 650,000 to 1,000,000 distinct CDR3 sequences, under 40% seen once. The source material was blood. These receptor sequences come from a man between 18 and 29 years old in good health. Each CDR3 is given with its conserved first and last residue. A D gene is named only where the DNA matches it firmly. Clone size is stated in some rows and not others, as once, few, many or a class when expanded.

>TRBJ1-2|TRBV18|-|-
TGTGCCAGCTCACCAGCTCGGCAGGGAAACTATGGCTACACCTTC
CASSPARQGNYGYTF
>TRBJ2-1|TRBV6-1|TRBD2|-
TGTGCCAGCAGTAGTTCCCTAGCGGAGTACAATGAGCAGTTCTTC
CASSSSLAEYNEQFF
>TRBJ2-5|TRBV20-1|-|-
TGCAGTGCTATGGACAGCCTACAAGAGACCCAGTACTTC
CSAMDSLQETQYF
>TRBJ2-5|TRBV18|-|-
TGTGCCAGCACTACACAAGGGTTTAATGAGCAGTACTTC
CASTTQGFNEQYF
>TRBJ2-3|TRBV29-1|TRBD1|-
TGCAGCGTTGAGGGCAGGGGGCCAGATACGCAGTATTTT
CSVEGRGPDTQYF
>TRBJ1-1|TRBV6-5|TRBD1|-
TGTGCCAGCAGTTACACAGGGGCTATGAACACTGAAGCTTTCTTT
CASSYTGAMNTEAFF
>TRBJ1-1|TRBV20-1|-|many
TGCAGTGCTCCCCGACAGGCCAACACTGAAGCTTTCTTT
CSAPRQANTEAFF
>TRBJ2-7|TRBV5-1|-|few
TGCGCCAGCAGCTTGGGGGCAGAGAGCTCCTACGAGCAGTACTTC
CASSLGAESSYEQYF
>TRBJ1-4|TRBV7-9|-|-
TGTGCCAGCATCTTGCGGAATGAAAAACTGTTTTTT
CASILRNEKLFF
>TRBJ1-1|TRBV12-3/TRBV12-4|-|-
TGTGCCAGCAGTTTCCCCGGGGGCCGCGGCACTGAAGCTTTCTTT
CASSFPGGRGTEAFF
>TRBJ1-1|TRBV18|-|few
TGTGCCAGCTCACCATCCGGGAGGGACACTGAAGCTTTCTTT
CASSPSGRDTEAFF
>TRBJ2-1|TRBV27|TRBD2|few
TGTGCCAGCAGTAGGGGGTCTAGCGGGGGGCCCGGCAATGAGCAGTTCTTC
CASSRGSSGGPGNEQFF
>TRBJ2-2|TRBV7-2|TRBD1|-
TGTGCCAGCAGACACACAGGGGTAGACGGGGAGCTGTTTTTT
CASRHTGVDGELFF
>TRBJ1-1|TRBV7-2|-|few
TGTGCCAGCAGCCCCCGGAGGGCTGAAGCTTTCTTT
CASSPRRAEAFF
>TRBJ1-2|TRBV5-1|TRBD1|many
TGCGCCAGCAGCCGGACAGGGGGCGATGATGGCTACACCTTC
CASSRTGGDDGYTF
>TRBJ2-5|TRBV20-1|-|few
TGCAGTGCTTATCAGGGCTTCAGCGACAATGAGCAGTACTTC
CSAYQGFSDNEQYF
>TRBJ2-5|TRBV5-1|TRBD2|few
TGCGCCAGCAGCCTCCCGGGAGGGGAAGAGACCCAGTACTTC
CASSLPGGEETQYF
>TRBJ1-2|TRBV2|TRBD1|-
TGTGCCAGGGGCGCCGGGACAGCGTCTGATGGCTACACCTTC
CARGAGTASDGYTF
>TRBJ1-6|TRBV13|-|-
TGTGCCAGCAGCTCCGTTTCGTACGAGAATTCACCCCTCCACTTT
CASSSVSYENSPLHF
>TRBJ1-1|TRBV12-3/TRBV12-4|-|-
TGTGCCAGCAGGATCGGTTGGGGTACTGAAGCTTTCTTT
CASRIGWGTEAFF
>TRBJ2-7|TRBV12-3/TRBV12-4|TRBD2|many
TGTGCCAGCAGTTTAGGGACTAGCGGGGGGGCCTACGAGCAGTACTTC
CASSLGTSGGAYEQYF
>TRBJ2-1|TRBV29-1|-|-
TGCAGCGTTGAAGATACGCAGGGGCTTAAAGATGGTGAGCAGTTCTTC
CSVEDTQGLKDGEQFF
>TRBJ2-6|TRBV4-3|TRBD2|-
TGCGCCAGCAGCCAAGAGAGGCCATCCGGGAGGTGGGGACTCAACTCTGGGGCCAACGTCCTGACTTTC
CASSQERPSGRWGLNSGANVLTF
>TRBJ2-1|TRBV6-2/TRBV6-3|TRBD2|few
TGTGCCAGTTTAGCGGGAAACTCCTACAATGAGCAGTTCTTC
CASLAGNSYNEQFF
>TRBJ2-1|TRBV11-2|-|-
TGTGCCAGCAGCTTAGAATATCGGGGGATATACAATGAGCAGTTCTTC
CASSLEYRGIYNEQFF
>TRBJ1-2|TRBV7-9|TRBD1|few
TGTGCCAGCAGCTCCAACCAACCGGGACAGCATAACTATGGCTACACCTTC
CASSSNQPGQHNYGYTF
>TRBJ2-3|TRBV5-1|-|-
TGCGCCAGCAGCCTAGATACCCCTTCTTCCACAGATGCGCAGTATTTT
CASSLDTPSSTDAQYF
>TRBJ1-5|TRBV27|-|few
TGTGCCAGCAGTTTAGGGGTTAATAAGCCCCAGCATTTT
CASSLGVNKPQHF
>TRBJ2-7|TRBV27|-|-
TGTGCCAGCAGTGTGGGACTGGGAGGCGAGCAGTACTTC
CASSVGLGGEQYF
>TRBJ1-1|TRBV4-1|TRBD1|-
TGCGCCAGCAGCCAAGAGGGCAGGGGGCAGGACACTGAAGCTTTCTTT
CASSQEGRGQDTEAFF
>TRBJ1-5|TRBV28|TRBD1|-
TGTGCCAGCAGTCCCCGGACAGGCAGGCAGCCCCAGCATTTT
CASSPRTGRQPQHF
>TRBJ1-5|TRBV20-1|-|-
TGCAGTGCTAGGGGGGGATGGCGCAATCAGCCCCAGCATTTT
CSARGGWRNQPQHF
>TRBJ1-4|TRBV13|-|-
TGTGCCAGCAGCTCCGGGGGCCTAGGTGAAAAACTGTTTTTT
CASSSGGLGEKLFF
>TRBJ2-5|TRBV6-5|-|few
TGTGCCAGCAGTTACACACGGGGGACCCAGTACTTC
CASSYTRGTQYF
>TRBJ2-3|TRBV20-1|TRBD1|many
TGCAGTGCTGCAGACAGGGATACAGATACGCAGTATTTT
CSAADRDTDTQYF
>TRBJ2-1|TRBV20-1|-|few
TGCAGTGCTGATCCTCCGGGGGCGGCATACAATGAGCAGTTCTTC
CSADPPGAAYNEQFF
>TRBJ1-2|TRBV27|-|few
TGTGCCAGCAGTTTATCGGAGGGGATCTATGGCTACACCTTC
CASSLSEGIYGYTF
>TRBJ2-1|TRBV20-1|TRBD2|few
TGCAGTTCGATAGCGGGGCGCAAAACGAGCTCCTACAATGAGCAGTTCTTC
CSSIAGRKTSSYNEQFF
>TRBJ2-5|TRBV4-3|-|once
TGCGCCAGCAGCCAAGATCCCAGGGTCCCCTACAATGAGCAGTACTTC
CASSQDPRVPYNEQYF
>TRBJ2-5|TRBV4-3|TRBD2|-
TGCGCCAGCAGCCGACGGGGACTAGCGGAAGAGACCCAGTACTTC
CASSRRGLAEETQYF
>TRBJ2-7|TRBV12-3/TRBV12-4|-|many
TGCGCCAGCAGCCCCAGGACGGGATACGAGCAGTACTTC
CASSPRTGYEQYF
>TRBJ2-7|TRBV11-2|-|few
TGTGCCAGCAGCGTAGCTCGCCCGGGTTACGAGCAGTACTTC
CASSVARPGYEQYF
>TRBJ2-5|TRBV15|-|-
TGTGCCACCAGCAGCAAGGGGGAGACAGGTGTCCAAGAGACCCAGTACTTC
CATSSKGETGVQETQYF
>TRBJ2-7|TRBV10-3|TRBD1|-
TGTGCCCACGGACAGGGGACGGGCGAGCAGTACTTC
CAHGQGTGEQYF
>TRBJ2-7|TRBV11-2|TRBD2|-
TGTGCCAGCAGCCCGGGACTAGCGGGAGCCTACAATGAGCAGTACTTC
CASSPGLAGAYNEQYF